Below, one T cell receptor beta chain is given with its context. The data were taken from a study of blood T cell repertoires in COVID-19. Clones were sequenced by immunoSEQ multiplex PCR, and TCRdb holds only the in-frame ones, with some missing. The sample contains about 100,000 clones, approximately 80% of which appear only once. In germline, CDR1 is SGHRS, CDR2 YFSETQ. The CDR3 extends over 14 amino acids. Deletions cut 0 bases from V and 1 base from J, with 7 bases between. The source of this sequence is a human donor in a cohort sampled during active COVID-19. Sequencing was done on a sample of peripheral blood. This chain joins TRBV5-1 and TRBJ1-1; the D is unclear. This CDR3 is CASSLVRGNTEAFF. The CDR3 nucleotides read TGCGCCAGCAGCTTGGTTCGAGGGAACACTGAAGCTTTCTTT.